What follows are 27 T cell receptor beta chains derived from one specimen sequenced in a study of cytomegalovirus exposure and HLA in healthy donors. Assay used: immunoSEQ multiplex PCR; TCRdb lists only in-frame clones, some missing. The sample lists roughly 120,000 clones; 86% were seen once. The source material was PBMCs. These receptors were collected from a man between 18 and 29 years old in good health and CMV-seronegative.

CDR3 coding DNA: TGTGCCAGTAGTACATATACTGACAGTAATAACTATGGCTACACCTTC. Translation: CASSTYTDSNNYGYTF. The V and J genes are TRBV19 and TRBJ1-2; TRBD1 might be the D (5 bases). CDR3 length equals 16 residues. V was cut by 4 bases and J by 1 base, with 16 bases left in between. CDR1 and CDR2 from the germline V gene are LNHDA and SQIVND (reference sequence).

Notes on this clone: The junction departs from the called germline gene at one end, perhaps through a read error. J is TRBJ1-5 and V is TRBV7-7; weak D call: TRBD1 (5 bases). Germline V CDR1 and CDR2: SSHAT, FNYEAQ (reference sequence). There are 20 residues in the CDR3. CDR3 protein: CASSFKKAPRVHYGNQPQHF. The CDR3 DNA reads TGTGCTAGCAGCTTTAAGAAGGCCCCCAGGGTCCATTACGGCAATCAGCCCCAGCATTTT.

This chain links TRBV6-1 with TRBJ2-7; 9 bases line up with TRBD1. Per germline, CDR1 MNHNS and CDR2 SASEGT. This CDR3 is built from 14 residues. The J segment lost 3 bases and the V segment lost 1 base, leaving 1 base of the junction unmatched. This chain's CDR3 is CASSEGQGGYEQYF. The CDR3 nucleotides read TGTGCCAGCAGTGAAGGACAGGGGGGCTACGAGCAGTACTTC.

This chain connects TRBV5-1 to TRBJ1-2; unclear D gene. Germline lookup yields CDR1 SGHRS and CDR2 YFSETQ. V lost 0 bases and J lost 5, with 14 bases in between. The CDR3 is 15 amino acids. This CDR3 is CASSLEEGSGYGYTF. The CDR3 DNA reads as TGCGCCAGCAGCTTGGAGGAGGGCTCGGGTTATGGCTACACCTTC.

This clone has a single count. The V and J genes are TRBV11-3 and TRBJ2-1; 10 bases match TRBD2. The V segment lost 2 bases and the J segment 10 bases; nucleotides outside the gene matches: 8. The CDR3 totals 15 residues. Per the germline V gene, CDR1 is SGHNT and CDR2 is YENEEA. CDR3 nucleotides: TGTGCCAGCAGCTTATTAGCGGGAGGCGGGGGCGAGCAGTTCTTC. Encoded protein: CASSLLAGGGGEQFF.

V is TRBV6-5 and J is TRBJ2-6; D is undetermined. The CDR3 sequence is 15 residues long. V was clipped by 5 bases and J by 0 bases, with 8 bases between them. Looked up from germline, CDR1 is MNHEY and CDR2 is SVGAGI. As DNA, the CDR3 is TGTGCCAGCAGTGCCACGGGCTCTGGGGCCAACGTCCTGACTTTC. It translates to CASSATGSGANVLTF.

The chain couples TRBV5-6 to TRBJ1-1; no firm D call. Germline V gene data show CDR1 as SGHDT and CDR2 as YYEEEE. The CDR3 totals 12 residues. The germline V and J ends were trimmed by 0 bases and 8 bases, with 8 bases remaining between them. CDR3 coding DNA: TGTGCCAGCAGCTTGGCCCGAGGGGAAGCTTTCTTT. Translated: CASSLARGEAFF.

The V call is TRBV7-6, the J call TRBJ2-3; 8 nucleotides match TRBD2. The CDR3 runs to 17 residues. Germline CDR1 is SGHVS and CDR2 is FNYEAQ. V shed 0 bases, J shed 2 bases, and the junction held 7 bases outside the gene matches. Here the CDR3 DNA reads TGTGCCAGCAGCTTAGCGTCCGGCGGGAGGCTCACAGATACGCAGTATTTT. It encodes CASSLASGGRLTDTQYF.

The chain recombines TRBV2 with TRBJ1-1, with a tentative D call TRBD1 (6 bases). Trimming pared 1 base from V and 7 bases from J, leaving 13 bases between. The germline CDR1 and CDR2 sequences are SNHLY and FYNNEI. This CDR3 region has 14 residues. CDR3 protein: CASSEGGGRGEAFF. The CDR3 DNA follows: TGTGCCAGCAGTGAAGGGGGGGGCAGAGGTGAAGCTTTCTTT.

V is TRBV2 and J is TRBJ2-5; TRBD1 matches at 8 bases. With V trimmed by 7 bases and J by 6 bases, 4 bases remained unmatched. The germline gives CDR1 SNHLY, CDR2 FYNNEI. There are 12 residues in the CDR3. CDR3 DNA: TGTGCCAGCAACCCAGGGGGCCAGACCCAGTACTTC. It yields the protein CASNPGGQTQYF.

The rearrangement uses TRBV29-1 and TRBJ1-2; maybe TRBD1 (5 bases). The CDR3 length is 15 residues. CDR1 is SQVTM and CDR2 is ANQGSEA in the germline V gene. Trimming removed 5 bases from V and 1 base from J, with 17 bases in between. CDR3 in DNA: TGCAGCGTTAAAGGGACGGGGAGAGTTAACTATGGCTACACCTTC. It translates to CSVKGTGRVNYGYTF.

This clone was observed once. The genes are TRBV2 and TRBJ1-5; TRBD1 is a possible D gene (5 bases). V gave up 6 bases and J gave up 5 bases, with 17 bases separating them. Germline-derived CDR1 and CDR2 are SNHLY and FYNNEI. CDR3 length: 15 residues. CDR3 coding DNA: TGTGCCAGCAGAGCCTACGGACAAACCGATCAGCCCCAGCATTTT. This encodes CASRAYGQTDQPQHF.

This clone occurred a few times. CDR3 coding DNA: TGTGCCAGCAGGACAGGGGTTAGCAATCAGCCCCAGCATTTT. Amino acids: CASRTGVSNQPQHF. V usage is TRBV6-1 and J usage is TRBJ1-5, with TRBD1 identical over 8 bases. With 6 bases clipped from V and 0 bases from J, the junction kept 1 base outside the gene matches. Germline CDR1 MNHNS, CDR2 SASEGT. The CDR3 contains 14 residues.

The chain joins TRBV11-3 to TRBJ2-7; maybe TRBD2 (6 bases). Trimming stripped 1 base from V and 6 bases from J, with 10 bases between. Germline CDR1 SGHNT, CDR2 YENEEA. The CDR3 is 13 amino acids. CDR3 nucleotides: TGTGCCAGCAGCTTAGGGGGGGAAGGCGAGCAGTACTTC. Translated, it gives CASSLGGEGEQYF.

The chain links TRBV5-4 to TRBJ1-1; a weak D match, TRBD1 (5 bases). The CDR3 is made up of 15 amino acids. Germline V gives CDR1 SGHNT, CDR2 YYREEE (reference sequence). Trimming stripped 6 bases from V and 1 base from J, with 16 bases between. This chain's CDR3 is CASTSPTQGNTEAFF. The CDR3 DNA is TGTGCCAGCACCTCGCCGACTCAGGGGAACACTGAAGCTTTCTTT.

This clone was counted a single time. The chain recombines TRBV12-5 with TRBJ2-1; 16 bases agree with TRBD2. V lost 5 bases to trimming and J lost 7 bases; unmatched junction nucleotides: 17. There are 20 residues in the CDR3. The germline CDR1 and CDR2 sequences are LGHNT and FRNRAP. The CDR3 spells CASGAGQGGTSGRAANEQFF. CDR3 in DNA: TGTGCTAGTGGTGCAGGACAGGGGGGGACTAGCGGGAGGGCCGCGAATGAGCAGTTCTTC.

This clone was seen only a few times. CDR3 DNA sequence: TGCGCCAGCAGCAGGGAGGGGGGTAGCAATCAGCCCCAGCATTTT. Encoded protein: CASSREGGSNQPQHF. The chain has TRBV4-1 and TRBJ1-5; TRBD1 is a possible D gene (6 bases). The CDR3 covers 15 residues. V lost 5 bases, J lost 0 bases, and 11 bases lay in between. Germline CDR1 reads MGHRA; CDR2 reads YSYEKL.

The chain joins TRBV27 to TRBJ2-7; TRBD1 matches at 8 bases. V shed 4 bases, J shed 6 bases, and the junction held 20 bases outside the gene matches. Germline loops: CDR1 MNHEY, CDR2 SMNVEV (reference sequence). This CDR3 is built from 18 residues. DNA of the CDR3: TGTGCCAGCAGTTCCCTGCCCCAAGGGACAGGTGGTGAGAGCGAGCAGTACTTC. It encodes CASSSLPQGTGGESEQYF.

The chain carries TRBV9 and TRBJ2-1; 8 bases align to TRBD2. The germline gives CDR1 SGDLS, CDR2 YYNGEE. The CDR3 contains 13 residues. After removal of 3 bases from V and 8 bases from J, the junction contained 4 bases not matched to a gene. Here the CDR3 DNA reads TGTGCCAGCAGCGAGGTAGCGGGGTATGAGCAGTTCTTC. It codes for CASSEVAGYEQFF.

This clone was seen only a few times. This chain's CDR3 is CASSSTGLGGYTF. The CDR3 DNA reads as TGTGCCAGCAGTTCGACAGGGCTCGGTGGCTACACCTTC. The chain is built from TRBV25-1 and TRBJ1-2, with 7 bases matching TRBD1. The CDR3 has 13 residues. Losses at the gene ends were 5 bases for V and 7 bases for J; bases not matched to a gene: 7. From germline, CDR1 is MGHDK and CDR2 SYGVNS.

This clone is categorized as medium-sized (0.01 to 0.1%). The chain combines TRBV6-4 with TRBJ2-3; 11 nucleotides align to TRBD2. The trim removed 0 bases at V and 6 bases at J, leaving 2 bases unmatched. The CDR3 loop spans 15 amino acids. Germline V gene sequence: CDR1 MRHNA, CDR2 SNTAGT. This chain's CDR3 is CASSDSSGRADTQYF. Here the CDR3 DNA reads TGTGCCAGCAGTGACTCTAGCGGGAGGGCCGATACGCAGTATTTT.

V and J are TRBV5-6 and TRBJ2-1; TRBD2 is a possible D gene (7 bases). The germline gives CDR1 SGHDT, CDR2 YYEEEE. CDR3 length: 15 amino acids. Trimming took off 1 base at V and 6 bases at J, with 14 bases between the two ends. The DNA for the CDR3 is TGTGCCAGCAGCTTGCCGGGGGGCCAGTCCAATGAGCAGTTCTTC. Amino acids: CASSLPGGQSNEQFF.

Written as DNA, the CDR3 is TGTGCCTGGAGTGTAAGCGGGACTAGCACAGATACGCAGTATTTT. This gives the protein CAWSVSGTSTDTQYF. V gene TRBV30 combines with J gene TRBJ2-3, with 7 nucleotides matching TRBD2. Trimming cost V 0 bases and J 0 bases; bases outside gene matches: 3. Germline loops: CDR1 GTSNPN, CDR2 SVGIG (reference sequence). The CDR3 is 15 amino acids.

The V and J genes are TRBV18 and TRBJ2-1; 8 bases are shared with TRBD1. V shed 3 bases and J 5 bases; nucleotides not matched to a gene: 9. This CDR3 has 16 amino acids. Germline assignment: CDR1 KGHSH and CDR2 LQKENI. CDR3 protein: CASSPTPDRVNNEQFF. The CDR3 coding sequence is TGTGCCAGCTCACCGACACCGGACAGGGTTAACAATGAGCAGTTCTTC.

V is TRBV5-5 and J is TRBJ2-3, with 7 bases lining up with TRBD2. The germline CDR1 and CDR2 sequences are SGHKS and YYEKEE (reference sequence). V shed 1 base and J 5 bases; nucleotides not matched to a gene: 10. The CDR3 has 16 residues. The CDR3 coding sequence is TGTGCCAGCAGCTTGCTTCGGACTAGTACGGAAGATACGCAGTATTTT. This gives the protein CASSLLRTSTEDTQYF.

The rearrangement uses TRBV15 and TRBJ1-1, with D possibly TRBD1 on 5 matching bases. This CDR3 spans 13 amino acids. V gave up 6 bases and J gave up 4 bases, with 12 bases separating them. Germline values: CDR1 LNHNV, CDR2 YYDKDF (reference sequence). DNA for the CDR3: TGTGCCACCAGGGGGCAGGGAAGCACTGAAGCTTTCTTT. Residues: CATRGQGSTEAFF.

J is TRBJ1-2 and V is TRBV6-6; TRBD1 matches 7 bases. This CDR3 region has 16 residues. V dropped 0 bases and J dropped 2; count of bases not matched to a gene: 6. Germline V gives CDR1 MNHNY, CDR2 SVGAGI (reference sequence). The CDR3 here is CASSYSPDRANYGYTF. DNA for the CDR3: TGTGCCAGCAGTTACTCTCCCGACAGGGCGAACTATGGCTACACCTTC.